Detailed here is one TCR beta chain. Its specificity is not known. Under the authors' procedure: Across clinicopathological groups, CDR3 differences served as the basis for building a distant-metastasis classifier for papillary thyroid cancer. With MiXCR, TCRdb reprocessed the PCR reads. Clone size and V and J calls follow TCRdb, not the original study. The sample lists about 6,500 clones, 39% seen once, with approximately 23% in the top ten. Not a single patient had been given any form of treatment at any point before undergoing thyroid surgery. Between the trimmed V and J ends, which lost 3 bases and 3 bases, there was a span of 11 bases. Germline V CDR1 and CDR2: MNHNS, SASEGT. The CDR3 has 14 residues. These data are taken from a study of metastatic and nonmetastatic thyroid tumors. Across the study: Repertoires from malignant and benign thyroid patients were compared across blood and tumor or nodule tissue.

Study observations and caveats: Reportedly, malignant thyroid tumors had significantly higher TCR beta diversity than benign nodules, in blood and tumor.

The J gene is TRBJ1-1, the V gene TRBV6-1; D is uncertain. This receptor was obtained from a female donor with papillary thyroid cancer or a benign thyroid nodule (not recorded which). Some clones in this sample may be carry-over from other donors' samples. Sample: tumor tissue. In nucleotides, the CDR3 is TGTGCCAGCAGTGAGAGAAGGCAGCACACTGAAGCTTTCTTT. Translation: CASSERRQHTEAFF.